The TCR beta chain under discussion was sequenced for a study of blood T cell repertoires in COVID-19. The overall study: Both acute and convalescent COVID-19 samples were obtained from the United States, Italy and Spain.

The repertoire was sequenced with immunoSEQ multiplex PCR; TCRdb's copy has only in-frame clones and lacks some. This table holds 65,000 to 90,000 clones, 89% found once. This CDR3 has 12 residues. Germline lookup yields CDR1 SQVTM and CDR2 ANQGSEA. V was cut by 7 bases and J by 5 bases, with 14 bases left in between. The rearrangement joins TRBV29-1 to TRBJ1-1, with a weak D call TRBD1 (5 bases). The material sequenced was peripheral blood. This TCR derives from a man aged 80 or over with acute or convalescent COVID-19. The CDR3 coding sequence is TGCAGCGCCGGGCTTCAGGGTACTGAAGCTTTCTTT. Translation gives CSAGLQGTEAFF.